This paragraph reports one T cell receptor beta chain. The sample holds a few counts of this clone. What antigen it recognizes has not been identified. Base qualities were left out, and no much larger clone turns up one base away. CDR1 and CDR2 were assigned from the germline V gene (reference sequence) as SEHNR and FQNEAQ. Relative to germline, V is 3 bases shorter and J is 7 bases shorter, with 13 bases between their ends. There are 15 amino acids in the CDR3, from cysteine to phenylalanine inclusive. Just CDR3 DNA is preserved here, 45 bases in frame from base 1. Unstimulated Tregs (CD4+CD25+CD127-), CD4+ non-Tregs (CD4+CD25-), CD4 and CD8 cells were FACS-sorted from thawed PBMCs. Blood from healthy controls was obtained either from healthy volunteers or as purchased buffy coats. Healthy control blood was processed to PBMCs by Ficoll density gradient and cryopreserved, and patient PBMCs were collected before and after transplant.

This entry belongs to a study of Tregs in tolerant kidney transplant recipients (dated by TCRdb to the late 2010s). Study-level background: TCRbeta sequencing was used in the study to identify donor-specific regulatory T cells before combined kidney and bone marrow transplantation, and the identified cells were then tracked after transplant. TCRbeta repertoire sequencing was used in 3 healthy controls to compare several methods for expanding Tregs specific for an allogeneic donor. Beyond this particular receptor, the publication reports: Because the study included only a small number of patients, the results must be confirmed in larger populations and under other immunosuppression protocols. Expanding Tregs with activated donor B cells appeared to identify the most biologically relevant and donor-specific TCRbeta repertoire. Biological reproducibility was not directly assessed, although technical replication error appeared to be minimal.

Genomic DNA was extracted from sorted cells with the QIAGEN DNeasy Blood and Tissue Kit for TCRbeta CDR3 sequencing. High-throughput TCRbeta CDR3 sequencing, which included PCR amplification with bias correction and internal controls, was done commercially through immunoSEQ. Concerning the study's data processing: Unique productive TCRbeta sequences were defined by CDR3 nucleotide sequence when primers matched and otherwise by CDR3 amino acid sequence together with Vbeta and Jbeta genes. To correct sorting error, sequences shared between sorted populations at a frequency ratio of 2:1 or less were removed; the rest were assigned to the higher population. Donor-reactive sequences were defined as at least 5-fold expanded in CFSE-low cells versus unstimulated cells, with frequency of at least 0.01% in CFSE-low cells. Jensen-Shannon divergence, calculated on the top 100 TCRbeta sequences ranked by frequency, was used to quantify repertoire divergence. For samples with multiple sequencing runs, sorting error was corrected separately for each run before the runs were pooled. TCRdb took over this immuneACCESS table, retaining in-frame rearrangements with V and J assigned. Such tables are incomplete; in checked studies, under half of the missing clones stem from an unresolved V gene, and the remainder is unexplained. The V and J calls and clone size are taken from that table; D and trimming were inferred from the DNA. This sample holds roughly 250,000 clones; 80% to 85% were observed only once. The top ten clones comprise under 0.65% of the sample.

The sequence joins TRBV7-9 to TRBJ1-6; a tentative D call is TRBD1 (5 bases match). Sequencing was carried out using CD4+ T cells from blood. This clonotype was sampled from a human donor in good health. The CDR3 amino acid sequence is: CASSLGRRGNSPLHF. The DNA is TGTGCCAGCAGCTTGGGACGGAGGGGAAATTCACCCCTCCACTTT.